These T cell receptor beta chains were read from a single sample in a study of CXCR3-negative and CXCR3-positive naive CD8 T cells. After re-calling the 5' RACE reads, TCRdb lists one entry per CDR3 protein, DNA absent. The sample has tens of thousands of distinct CDR3 sequences. Sequenced: memory CD8+ T cells from blood. All receptors come from a human donor in good health. Some clones in this sample may be carry-over from other donors' samples. Each CDR3 is given with its conserved first and last residue. Each record gives: J gene, clone size, V gene, CDR3 length, CDR3 protein. A row's size may be missing; if present it is once, few, many or a size class.

j_gene: TRBJ2-7; abundance: -; v_gene: TRBV29-1; len: 15; CDR3aa: CSVEILQGNTYEQYF
j_gene: TRBJ2-2; abundance: -; v_gene: TRBV3-2; len: 16; CDR3aa: CASESKRGKATGELFF
j_gene: TRBJ1-1; abundance: medium-sized; v_gene: TRBV4-1; len: 16; CDR3aa: CASSPYVQGSVTEAFF
j_gene: TRBJ2-1; abundance: -; v_gene: TRBV27; len: 14; CDR3aa: CASSLQERWNEQFF
j_gene: TRBJ2-1; abundance: -; v_gene: TRBV29-1; len: 16; CDR3aa: CSVEVPTPSSYNEQFF
j_gene: TRBJ2-3; abundance: -; v_gene: TRBV9; len: 15; CDR3aa: CASSVEGQGADTQYF
j_gene: TRBJ2-1; abundance: -; v_gene: TRBV12-3/TRBV12-4; len: 13; CDR3aa: CASSFRRAQEQFF
j_gene: TRBJ2-1; abundance: -; v_gene: TRBV12-3/TRBV12-4; len: 17; CDR3aa: CASSSPSLGDPYNEQFF
j_gene: TRBJ2-7; abundance: -; v_gene: TRBV6-6; len: 13; CDR3aa: CASTHEGHYEQYF
j_gene: TRBJ2-1; abundance: -; v_gene: TRBV20-1; len: 15; CDR3aa: CSATTGIPSYNEQFF
j_gene: TRBJ1-5; abundance: -; v_gene: TRBV6-2/TRBV6-3; len: 16; CDR3aa: CASSVEGRYSNQPQHF
j_gene: TRBJ2-5; abundance: -; v_gene: TRBV7-6; len: 19; CDR3aa: CASSLGWSHYWRFQETQYF
j_gene: TRBJ2-1; abundance: -; v_gene: TRBV29-1; len: 11; CDR3aa: CSVVSGGEQFF
j_gene: TRBJ2-7; abundance: -; v_gene: TRBV7-6; len: 16; CDR3aa: CASSHSRSGDNYEQYF
j_gene: TRBJ2-2; abundance: -; v_gene: TRBV21-1; len: 18; CDR3aa: CASSRPYPSGMNTGELFF
j_gene: TRBJ2-4; abundance: -; v_gene: TRBV12-3/TRBV12-4; len: 16; CDR3aa: CASSTEILAGKNIQYF
j_gene: TRBJ1-1; abundance: -; v_gene: TRBV20-1; len: 12; CDR3aa: CSVTGENTEAFF
j_gene: TRBJ2-7; abundance: -; v_gene: TRBV27; len: 13; CDR3aa: CASSLSRPHEQYF
j_gene: TRBJ2-7; abundance: -; v_gene: TRBV13; len: 15; CDR3aa: CASSFGQGSGNEQYF
j_gene: TRBJ2-7; abundance: -; v_gene: TRBV29-1; len: 11; CDR3aa: CSVDESYEQYF
j_gene: TRBJ2-7; abundance: -; v_gene: TRBV7-2; len: 14; CDR3aa: CASSHTGTPYEQYF
j_gene: TRBJ1-4; abundance: -; v_gene: TRBV25-1; len: 15; CDR3aa: CASSDPRVADEKLFF
j_gene: TRBJ2-1; abundance: -; v_gene: TRBV4-3; len: 16; CDR3aa: CASSQEGGEAYNEQFF
j_gene: TRBJ2-2; abundance: -; v_gene: TRBV5-1; len: 16; CDR3aa: CASSFRVPQDTGELFF
j_gene: TRBJ2-1; abundance: -; v_gene: TRBV6-5; len: 15; CDR3aa: CASSYMGTPSNEQFF
j_gene: TRBJ2-7; abundance: -; v_gene: TRBV29-1; len: 15; CDR3aa: CSVAETGRSSYEQYF
j_gene: TRBJ2-7; abundance: -; v_gene: TRBV15; len: 13; CDR3aa: CATSRDLVQKQYF
j_gene: TRBJ2-1; abundance: -; v_gene: TRBV4-3; len: 17; CDR3aa: CASSQDRGGETSNEQFF
j_gene: TRBJ1-5; abundance: -; v_gene: TRBV15; len: 15; CDR3aa: CATSRGTGGNQPQHF
j_gene: TRBJ2-7; abundance: medium-sized; v_gene: TRBV15; len: 15; CDR3aa: CATSRDPASADEQYF
j_gene: TRBJ2-1; abundance: -; v_gene: TRBV7-8; len: 15; CDR3aa: CASSLLVSSYNEQFF
j_gene: TRBJ2-7; abundance: -; v_gene: TRBV6-2/TRBV6-3; len: 13; CDR3aa: CASSYSWGREQYF
j_gene: TRBJ2-2; abundance: -; v_gene: TRBV7-9; len: 14; CDR3aa: CASSYGQAPGELFF
j_gene: TRBJ1-6; abundance: -; v_gene: TRBV7-2; len: 18; CDR3aa: CASSPRLSIAYYNSPLHF
j_gene: TRBJ2-2; abundance: -; v_gene: TRBV5-1; len: 14; CDR3aa: CASSLGDTSGELFF
j_gene: TRBJ2-1; abundance: -; v_gene: TRBV19; len: 12; CDR3aa: CASIGRANEQFF
j_gene: TRBJ1-2; abundance: -; v_gene: TRBV29-1; len: 14; CDR3aa: CSVGNTGYGYGYTF
j_gene: TRBJ2-5; abundance: -; v_gene: TRBV7-9; len: 16; CDR3aa: CASSPTSGRAWETQYF
j_gene: TRBJ1-1; abundance: -; v_gene: TRBV7-3; len: 14; CDR3aa: CASSLAGGLTEAFF
j_gene: TRBJ2-1; abundance: -; v_gene: TRBV7-9; len: 15; CDR3aa: CASSLLGMGDNEQFF
j_gene: TRBJ2-5; abundance: -; v_gene: TRBV29-1; len: 14; CDR3aa: CSVEPGGPLETQYF
j_gene: TRBJ2-6; abundance: -; v_gene: TRBV9; len: 16; CDR3aa: CASSFGHFSGANVLTF
j_gene: TRBJ2-1; abundance: -; v_gene: TRBV29-1; len: 12; CDR3aa: CSVEGVNNEQFF
j_gene: TRBJ1-5; abundance: -; v_gene: TRBV12-3/TRBV12-4; len: 12; CDR3aa: CASSYLGQPQHF
j_gene: TRBJ2-1; abundance: -; v_gene: TRBV7-3; len: 12; CDR3aa: CASSNDRDEQFF
j_gene: TRBJ1-1; abundance: -; v_gene: TRBV25-1; len: 13; CDR3aa: CASRSFLWTEAFF
j_gene: TRBJ2-2; abundance: medium-sized; v_gene: TRBV29-1; len: 12; CDR3aa: CSVEQFTGELFF
j_gene: TRBJ2-5; abundance: -; v_gene: TRBV7-9; len: 12; CDR3aa: CASGGTLGTQYF
j_gene: TRBJ2-7; abundance: -; v_gene: TRBV20-1; len: 15; CDR3aa: CSARSEWTETYEQYF